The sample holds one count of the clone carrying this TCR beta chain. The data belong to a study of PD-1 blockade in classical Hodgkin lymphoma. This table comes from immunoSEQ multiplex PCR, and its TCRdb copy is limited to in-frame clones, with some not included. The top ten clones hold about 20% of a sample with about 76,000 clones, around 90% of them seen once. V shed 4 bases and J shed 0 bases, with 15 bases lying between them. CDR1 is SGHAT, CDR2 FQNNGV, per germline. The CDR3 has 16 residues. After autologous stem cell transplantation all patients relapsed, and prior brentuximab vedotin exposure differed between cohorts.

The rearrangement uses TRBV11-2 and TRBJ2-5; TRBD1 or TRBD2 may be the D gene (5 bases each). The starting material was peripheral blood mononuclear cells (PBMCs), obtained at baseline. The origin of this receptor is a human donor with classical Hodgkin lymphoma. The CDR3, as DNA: TGTGCCAGCAGCTGGACACCTAGGGAGTACCAAGAGACCCAGTACTTC. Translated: CASSWTPREYQETQYF.